These 23 T cell receptor beta chains were all obtained from the same sample, sequenced in a study of cytomegalovirus exposure and HLA in healthy donors. This PCR relied on a set of 60 Vbeta primers and 13 Jbeta primers. Method: immunoSEQ multiplex PCR; TCRdb's copy keeps in-frame clones and lacks some. Of fewer than 95,000 clones in the sample, around 78% were seen once. Sequencing was carried out using PBMCs. The receptors here all came from a young man in good health and CMV-seronegative.

This sequence joins TRBV5-4 and TRBJ2-1; D is perhaps TRBD1 (6 bases). From germline, CDR1 is SGHNT and CDR2 YYREEE (reference sequence). The germline V and J ends were trimmed by 4 bases and 6 bases, with 11 bases remaining between them. This CDR3 comprises 13 residues. The CDR3 protein is CASSTQGTNEQFF. CDR3 bases: TGTGCCAGCAGCACGCAGGGGACCAATGAGCAGTTCTTC.

The chain carries TRBV7-2 and TRBJ2-7; 7 nucleotides align to TRBD1. In germline, CDR1 is SGHTA, CDR2 FQGNSA. The CDR3 is 16 amino acids. Trimming cost V 3 bases and J 1 base; bases outside gene matches: 9. CDR3 DNA sequence: TGTGCCAGCAGCTTCACTTCCGGGACAGAGTCCTACGAGCAGTACTTC. Its protein product is CASSFTSGTESYEQYF.

Concerning this clone: One end of the junction is discordant with germline, which a read error may explain. The chain carries TRBV5-1 and TRBJ2-3; maybe TRBD2 (6 bases). The germline V gene encodes CDR1 SGHRS and CDR2 YFSETQ. This CDR3 is built from 16 residues. In DNA, the CDR3 is TGCGCCAGCAGCTTGGCCAACGGGGGAATTACAGATATGCAGTATTTT. This sequence encodes CASSLANGGITDMQYF.

DNA for the CDR3: TGCGCCAGCAGCCAAGACTCATCCGCCGGACTTGGAGGCGAGCAGTACTTC. As protein: CASSQDSSAGLGGEQYF. The gene calls are TRBV4-3 and TRBJ2-7; possible D gene TRBD2, 5 bases. CDR1 is LGHNA and CDR2 is YSLEER in the germline V gene. V was trimmed by 0 bases and J by 6 bases, leaving 21 bases between them. CDR3 length equals 17 residues.

J is TRBJ1-5 and V is TRBV6-1; 7 nucleotides agree with TRBD1. V gave up 2 bases and J gave up 2 bases; unmatched junction bases: 3. This CDR3 comprises 15 residues. Germline CDR1 is MNHNS and CDR2 is SASEGT. The CDR3 DNA sequence: TGTGCCAGCAGTGAAAAGGGGGCAGGCAATCAGCCCCAGCATTTT. Translation gives CASSEKGAGNQPQHF.

This clone was detected a few times. The rearrangement links TRBV18 to TRBJ2-1, with 10 positions matching TRBD1. The CDR3 contains 15 residues. From germline, CDR1 is KGHSH and CDR2 LQKENI. V dropped 3 bases and J dropped 3; count of bases not matched to a gene: 2. The CDR3 sequence: CASSPRDRGYNEQFF. CDR3 in DNA: TGTGCCAGCTCACCCCGGGACAGGGGCTACAATGAGCAGTTCTTC.

This chain connects TRBV4-1 to TRBJ2-5; TRBD1 agrees at 11 bases. The CDR3 extends over 16 amino acids. CDR1 MGHRA and CDR2 YSYEKL come from the germline V gene. V trimming: 0 bases; J trimming: 4 bases; junction bases outside the gene matches: 4. CDR3 coding DNA: TGCGCCAGCAGCCAAGATCACGGGACAGGGGGAGAGACCCAGTACTTC. Translating gives CASSQDHGTGGETQYF.

The rearrangement joins TRBV6-5 to TRBJ1-1, with 10 bases identical to TRBD1. The ends lost 5 bases at V and 5 bases at J; junction bases unmatched: 5. Germline V CDR1 and CDR2: MNHEY, SVGAGI. The CDR3 totals 14 residues. The CDR3 protein is CASSPGQGVTEAFF. DNA for the CDR3: TGTGCCAGCAGTCCCGGACAGGGGGTAACTGAAGCTTTCTTT.

The table lists this clone with a few counts. CDR3 sequence reads: CASSLGTGGITGELFF. For the CDR3, the DNA is TGCGCCAGCAGCTTGGGGACAGGGGGGATCACCGGGGAGCTGTTTTTT. The V call is TRBV5-1, the J call TRBJ2-2, with 10 bases that match TRBD1. The V gene end was trimmed by 0 bases and the J gene end by 4 bases; junction bases not matched to a gene: 3. CDR1 is SGHRS, CDR2 YFSETQ, per germline. The length of the CDR3 is 16 residues.

The CDR3 sequence is CASSPKQKNEKLFF. The CDR3 DNA follows: TGTGCCAGCAGCCCGAAACAGAAGAATGAAAAACTGTTTTTT. The chain carries TRBV9 and TRBJ1-4; no clear D gene. V dropped 4 bases and J dropped 5 bases, with 12 bases sitting between them. The CDR3 sequence is 14 residues long. Germline V gene lookup returns CDR1 SGDLS and CDR2 YYNGEE.

The chain has TRBV4-3 and TRBJ2-7; 10 nucleotides match TRBD1. Trimming at V came to 2 bases and at J to 5 bases, leaving 6 bases not matched to a gene. The CDR3 is made up of 15 amino acids. Germline V gene data show CDR1 as LGHNA and CDR2 as YSLEER. Here the CDR3 DNA reads TGCGCCAGCAGCCAATACAGGGACAGGGGCCACGAGCAGTACTTC. This translates into CASSQYRDRGHEQYF.

The rearrangement links TRBV2 to TRBJ1-6; 8 bases match TRBD1. The CDR3 totals 14 residues. CDR1 is SNHLY and CDR2 is FYNNEI in the germline V gene. The J segment lost 6 bases and the V segment lost 5 bases, leaving 3 bases of the junction unmatched. DNA for the CDR3: TGTGCCAGCAGTTTCGACAGGGGTAATTCACCCCTCCACTTT. Encoded protein: CASSFDRGNSPLHF.

The table lists this clone with a few counts. This chain uses TRBV6-1 with TRBJ2-7, with D maybe TRBD2 (5 bases). CDR3 length: 11 amino acids. V dropped 6 bases and J dropped 3 bases, with 6 bases sitting between them. The germline gives CDR1 MNHNS, CDR2 SASEGT. The CDR3 loop reads CASSGGYEQYV. CDR3 nucleotides: TGTGCCAGCAGCGGAGGCTACGAGCAGTACGTC.

This clone was recorded a few times. The chain links TRBV6-1 to TRBJ1-5, with D perhaps TRBD1 (5 bases). This CDR3 is built from 15 residues. The V and J ends lost 7 bases and 4 bases respectively, with 17 bases between them. CDR1 and CDR2 from the germline V gene are MNHNS and SASEGT. CDR3 DNA: TGTGCCAGCATATGGGACTTCGCAGGAAATCAGCCCCAGCATTTT. Encoded protein: CASIWDFAGNQPQHF.

The chain recombines TRBV7-9 with TRBJ1-4, with no clear D. Trimming pared 4 bases from V and 6 bases from J, leaving 18 bases between. The CDR3 sequence is 16 residues long. Looked up from germline, CDR1 is SEHNR and CDR2 is FQNEAQ (reference sequence). CDR3 sequence (DNA): TGTGCCAGCAGCTCCTTGGCGGAGACGAACTATGAAAAACTGTTTTTT. Its translation is CASSSLAETNYEKLFF.

J is TRBJ2-1 and V is TRBV13, with 9 bases lining up with TRBD2. In germline, CDR1 is PRHDT, CDR2 FYEKMQ (reference sequence). CDR3 size: 15 residues. V lost 2 bases to trimming and J lost 4 bases; unmatched junction nucleotides: 3. CDR3 in DNA: TGTGCCAGCAGCTTACTAGCGGGACAGTACAATGAGCAGTTCTTC. Protein: CASSLLAGQYNEQFF.

The V gene is TRBV2, the J gene TRBJ1-2; 9 nucleotides match TRBD1. This CDR3 comprises 12 residues. The germline V gene encodes CDR1 SNHLY and CDR2 FYNNEI. Germline trimming cut 9 bases from V and 7 bases from J; bases unmatched to any gene: 6. As DNA, the CDR3 is TGTGCCAGAAGAACAGGGGGCCTTGGCTACACCTTC. Protein sequence: CARRTGGLGYTF.

The chain uses TRBV5-1 and TRBJ2-3, with D perhaps matching TRBD2 (6 bases). CDR1 is SGHRS, CDR2 YFSETQ, per germline. There are 14 residues in the CDR3. The V end was cut by 3 bases, the J end by 0 bases, with 8 bases between. In DNA form, the CDR3 reads TGCGCCAGCAGCTGGGGGGACAGCACAGATACGCAGTATTTT. This sequence encodes CASSWGDSTDTQYF. Full variable domain (remainder filled in from reference TRBV5-1 and TRBJ2-3): KAGVTQTPRYLIKTRGQQVTLSCSPISGHRSVSWYQQTPGQGLQFLFEYFSETQRNKGNFPGRFSGRQFSNSRSEMNVSTLELGDSALYLCASSWGDSTDTQYFGPGTRLTVL.

The chain combines TRBV6-4 with TRBJ2-7; TRBD2 matches at 7 bases. V was pared by 6 bases and J by 0 bases, with 14 bases of the junction left unmatched. CDR1 is MRHNA and CDR2 is SNTAGT in the germline V gene. There are 17 residues in the CDR3. CDR3 sequence (DNA): TGTGCCAGCAGGACCAACCGCGAGAGCGGGATCTCCTACGAGCAGTACGTC. It translates to CASRTNRESGISYEQYV.

CDR3 residues: CASSLYLAGALNEQFF. In DNA, the CDR3 is TGTGCCAGCAGCTTATATCTGGCGGGGGCCCTCAATGAGCAGTTCTTC. V is TRBV5-4 and J is TRBJ2-1; a possible D gene is TRBD2 (7 bases). Trimming pared 2 bases from V and 6 bases from J, leaving 18 bases between. Germline values: CDR1 SGHNT, CDR2 YYREEE (reference sequence). This CDR3 region has 16 residues.

This clone was counted a single time. CDR3 nucleotides: TGTGCCAGCAGCCCTACTAGCGGGGGGGAGACCCAGTACTTC. Its translation is CASSPTSGGETQYF. This chain uses TRBV7-9 with TRBJ2-5, with 12 bases aligning to TRBD2. With 5 bases clipped from V and 5 bases from J, the junction kept 3 bases outside the gene matches. CDR3 length: 14 residues. The germline V gene encodes CDR1 SEHNR and CDR2 FQNEAQ (reference sequence).

This clone came up once. The chain recombines TRBV2 with TRBJ2-3, with TRBD2 as a possible D gene (6 bases). Germline assignment: CDR1 SNHLY and CDR2 FYNNEI. The length of the CDR3 is 18 residues. Trimming cost V 4 bases and J 0 bases, with 20 bases left between them. CDR3 loop: CASSGYSRDFVSTDTQYF. CDR3 in DNA: TGTGCCAGCAGTGGATATTCAAGGGACTTTGTTAGCACAGATACGCAGTATTTT.

The rearrangement joins TRBV4-2 to TRBJ2-5; a weak D match, TRBD1 (6 bases). The V gene's germline CDR1 is LGHNA and CDR2 YNFKEQ. This CDR3 is built from 17 residues. The ends were cut back, 5 bases at V and 3 bases at J, with 22 bases in the middle. The CDR3 nucleotides are TGTGCCAGCAGCGCATATCGAGGGGGACCAACTGAAGAGACCCAGTACTTC. Translating it yields CASSAYRGGPTEETQYF.